The 17 T cell receptor beta chains presented below share a single source sample, sequenced in a study of graft-versus-host responses after intestinal transplantation. Their antigen targets remain unknown. The repertoire was sequenced with immunoSEQ multiplex PCR; TCRdb's copy has only in-frame clones and lacks some. This sample has about 89,000 clones; just over 90% occur once, and the top ten carry about 2%. The source material was unstimulated CD8+ T cells sorted from spleen or lymph node cells, sampled before intestinal transplant. These receptors all stem from a human donor who received an intestinal transplant.

The V gene is TRBV4-3, the J gene TRBJ2-7; perhaps TRBD1 as D (5 bases). The V end lost 0 bases, the J end lost 5 bases, and 17 bases lay between the germline ends. Germline V lookup: CDR1 LGHNA, CDR2 YSLEER. This CDR3 region has 16 residues. The CDR3 DNA reads TGCGCCAGCAGCCAAGATACCGGTTCAGGGTGGAACGAGCAGTACTTC. It yields the protein CASSQDTGSGWNEQYF.

DNA for the CDR3: TGTGCCAGCAGTGATTCAAGGGACAGAGGAAACATTCAGTACTTC. This translates into CASSDSRDRGNIQYF. The chain is built from TRBV2 and TRBJ2-4; TRBD1 matches at 7 bases. J gave up 6 bases and V 3 bases, and 8 bases lay outside the gene matches. Germline V gene lookup returns CDR1 SNHLY and CDR2 FYNNEI. This CDR3 has 15 amino acids.

The chain combines TRBV27 with TRBJ2-7, with a tentative D call TRBD2 (5 bases). Per germline, CDR1 MNHEY and CDR2 SMNVEV (reference sequence). The CDR3 length is 14 residues. Trimming pared 6 bases from V and 3 bases from J, leaving 15 bases between. CDR3 amino acids: CASSPRTADYEQYF. The CDR3 DNA reads TGTGCCAGCAGCCCCCGGACTGCTGACTACGAGCAGTACTTC.

The chain recombines TRBV2 with TRBJ2-3, with 7 bases lining up with TRBD2. V gave up 2 bases and J gave up 3 bases; unmatched junction bases: 8. Germline values: CDR1 SNHLY, CDR2 FYNNEI. The CDR3 spans 16 residues. The CDR3 sequence: CASSESSGVGTDTQYF. Written as DNA, the CDR3 is TGTGCCAGCAGTGAAAGCAGCGGGGTTGGTACAGATACGCAGTATTTT.

This clone was observed once. In DNA form, the CDR3 reads TGTGCCAGCAGCCCTCCGAGCGCCCCCTACGAGCAGTACTTC. This encodes CASSPPSAPYEQYF. The rearrangement joins TRBV13 to TRBJ2-7, with D hard to call. This CDR3 has 14 amino acids. V shed 5 bases and J shed 2 bases, with 13 bases lying between them. Germline V gene data show CDR1 as PRHDT and CDR2 as FYEKMQ (reference sequence).

This clone was picked up a small number of times. The chain employs TRBV21-1 and TRBJ2-5; the table's TRBD1 call for D was not verified on the DNA. TRBV21-1 is listed as a pseudogene. This CDR3 spans 13 amino acids. DNA of the CDR3: TGTGCCAGCAGCAAGTGGGGCAAGGAGACCCAGTACTTC. Protein product: CASSKWGKETQYF.

This chain joins TRBV10-3 and TRBJ1-5; 7 nucleotides align to TRBD1. Unmatched junction bases numbered 1, after V lost 3 bases and J lost 5 bases. Germline V gene sequence: CDR1 ENHRY, CDR2 SYGVKD. The CDR3 totals 13 residues. The CDR3 coding sequence is TGTGCCATCAGTGAAACAGGGGATCAGCCCCAGCATTTT. It yields the protein CAISETGDQPQHF.

The chain recombines TRBV5-1 with TRBJ2-3; tentative D call: TRBD1 (6 bases). The CDR3 is 15 amino acids. Trimming took off 4 bases at V and 1 base at J, with 13 bases between the two ends. Germline values: CDR1 SGHRS, CDR2 YFSETQ. DNA for the CDR3: TGCGCCAGCAGCCCCACAGGGTCGGGCACAGATACGCAGTATTTT. This gives the protein CASSPTGSGTDTQYF.

This chain uses TRBV5-6 with TRBJ2-7, with D tentatively TRBD1 (6 bases). Germline V gene data show CDR1 as SGHDT and CDR2 as YYEEEE. The CDR3 consists of 13 residues. The ends were cut back, 5 bases at V and 3 bases at J, with 12 bases in the middle. CDR3 sequence: CASSSRTDYEQYF. The CDR3 bases are TGTGCCAGCAGTTCCCGGACAGACTACGAGCAGTACTTC.

V usage is TRBV10-3 and J usage is TRBJ1-1, with D unresolved. The V gene lost 3 bases and the J gene lost 0 bases, with 11 bases spanning the gap. The CDR3 covers 15 residues. CDR1 and CDR2 from the germline V gene are ENHRY and SYGVKD. CDR3 amino acids: CAISEWANMNTEAFF. The DNA of the CDR3 is TGTGCCATCAGTGAATGGGCCAACATGAACACTGAAGCTTTCTTT.

J is TRBJ2-1 and V is TRBV7-2, with 12 nucleotides matching TRBD2. The CDR3 has 18 amino acids. In germline, CDR1 is SGHTA, CDR2 FQGNSA. Losses at the gene ends were 1 base for V and 4 bases for J; bases not matched to a gene: 8. In DNA, the CDR3 is TGTGCCAGCAGCTTAGACCTAGCGGGGGGGGCAGGGTACAATGAGCAGTTCTTC. Protein product: CASSLDLAGGAGYNEQFF.

V usage is TRBV29-1 and J usage is TRBJ1-2; 8 bases align to TRBD1. Trimming removed 6 bases from V and 8 bases from J; junction bases left unmatched: 11. The CDR3 length is 13 residues. Per germline, CDR1 SQVTM and CDR2 ANQGSEA. The DNA of the CDR3 is TGCAGCGTGGGGACGACAGGGGCAGGGGGCTACACCTTC. It yields the protein CSVGTTGAGGYTF.

The chain employs TRBV29-1 and TRBJ2-7; 9 bases map to TRBD1. CDR1 and CDR2 (germline): SQVTM, ANQGSEA. The CDR3 length is 14 residues. V was pared by 4 bases and J by 3 bases, with 7 bases of the junction left unmatched. Written as DNA, the CDR3 is TGCAGCGTTGTAAAACAGGGGGCCAACTACGAGCAGTACTTC. This encodes CSVVKQGANYEQYF.

This clone came up once. The V gene is TRBV19, the J gene TRBJ2-7, with 9 bases lining up with TRBD1. V was pared by 7 bases and J by 3 bases, with 13 bases of the junction left unmatched. Looked up from germline, CDR1 is LNHDA and CDR2 is SQIVND (reference sequence). The CDR3 runs to 16 residues. CDR3 region: CASTPNPGQGIYEQYF. Written as DNA, the CDR3 is TGTGCCAGTACCCCGAATCCGGGACAGGGAATCTACGAGCAGTACTTC.

CDR3 in DNA: TGTGCCAGCAGAAGACAGGGGCCGGATCAGCCCCAGCATTTT. It yields the protein CASRRQGPDQPQHF. The gene calls are TRBV6-6 and TRBJ1-5, with 8 nucleotides matching TRBD1. Germline-derived CDR1 and CDR2 are MNHNY and SVGAGI (reference sequence). J gave up 5 bases and V 6 bases, and 6 bases lay outside the gene matches. The CDR3 is made up of 14 amino acids.

The chain recombines TRBV11-2 with TRBJ1-2, with TRBD1 as a possible D gene (6 bases). The CDR3 has 19 residues. Germline-derived CDR1 and CDR2 are SGHAT and FQNNGV. Trimming removed 4 bases from V and 6 bases from J, with 30 bases in between. The CDR3 bases are TGTGCCAGCAGCTCCTACCAGGAGTCTAAGAGCGGGGGGCGGGATGGCTACACCTTC. It is translated as CASSSYQESKSGGRDGYTF.

The J gene is TRBJ2-7, the V gene TRBV7-9; the match to TRBD2 covers 10 bases. V trimming: 5 bases; J trimming: 3 bases; junction bases outside the gene matches: 7. This CDR3 region has 15 residues. Per the germline V gene, CDR1 is SEHNR and CDR2 is FQNEAQ (reference sequence). CDR3 sequence: CASSSSGGSFYEQYF. The DNA of the CDR3 is TGTGCCAGCAGCAGTAGCGGGGGGTCTTTCTACGAGCAGTACTTC. Using reference TRBV7-9 and TRBJ2-7 for the parts outside the CDR3, the full variable domain is DTGVSQNPRHKITKRGQNVTFRCDPISEHNRLYWYRQTLGQGPEFLTYFQNEAQLEKSRLLSDRFSAERPKGSFSTLEIQRTEQGDSAMYLCASSSSGGSFYEQYFGPGTRLTVT.